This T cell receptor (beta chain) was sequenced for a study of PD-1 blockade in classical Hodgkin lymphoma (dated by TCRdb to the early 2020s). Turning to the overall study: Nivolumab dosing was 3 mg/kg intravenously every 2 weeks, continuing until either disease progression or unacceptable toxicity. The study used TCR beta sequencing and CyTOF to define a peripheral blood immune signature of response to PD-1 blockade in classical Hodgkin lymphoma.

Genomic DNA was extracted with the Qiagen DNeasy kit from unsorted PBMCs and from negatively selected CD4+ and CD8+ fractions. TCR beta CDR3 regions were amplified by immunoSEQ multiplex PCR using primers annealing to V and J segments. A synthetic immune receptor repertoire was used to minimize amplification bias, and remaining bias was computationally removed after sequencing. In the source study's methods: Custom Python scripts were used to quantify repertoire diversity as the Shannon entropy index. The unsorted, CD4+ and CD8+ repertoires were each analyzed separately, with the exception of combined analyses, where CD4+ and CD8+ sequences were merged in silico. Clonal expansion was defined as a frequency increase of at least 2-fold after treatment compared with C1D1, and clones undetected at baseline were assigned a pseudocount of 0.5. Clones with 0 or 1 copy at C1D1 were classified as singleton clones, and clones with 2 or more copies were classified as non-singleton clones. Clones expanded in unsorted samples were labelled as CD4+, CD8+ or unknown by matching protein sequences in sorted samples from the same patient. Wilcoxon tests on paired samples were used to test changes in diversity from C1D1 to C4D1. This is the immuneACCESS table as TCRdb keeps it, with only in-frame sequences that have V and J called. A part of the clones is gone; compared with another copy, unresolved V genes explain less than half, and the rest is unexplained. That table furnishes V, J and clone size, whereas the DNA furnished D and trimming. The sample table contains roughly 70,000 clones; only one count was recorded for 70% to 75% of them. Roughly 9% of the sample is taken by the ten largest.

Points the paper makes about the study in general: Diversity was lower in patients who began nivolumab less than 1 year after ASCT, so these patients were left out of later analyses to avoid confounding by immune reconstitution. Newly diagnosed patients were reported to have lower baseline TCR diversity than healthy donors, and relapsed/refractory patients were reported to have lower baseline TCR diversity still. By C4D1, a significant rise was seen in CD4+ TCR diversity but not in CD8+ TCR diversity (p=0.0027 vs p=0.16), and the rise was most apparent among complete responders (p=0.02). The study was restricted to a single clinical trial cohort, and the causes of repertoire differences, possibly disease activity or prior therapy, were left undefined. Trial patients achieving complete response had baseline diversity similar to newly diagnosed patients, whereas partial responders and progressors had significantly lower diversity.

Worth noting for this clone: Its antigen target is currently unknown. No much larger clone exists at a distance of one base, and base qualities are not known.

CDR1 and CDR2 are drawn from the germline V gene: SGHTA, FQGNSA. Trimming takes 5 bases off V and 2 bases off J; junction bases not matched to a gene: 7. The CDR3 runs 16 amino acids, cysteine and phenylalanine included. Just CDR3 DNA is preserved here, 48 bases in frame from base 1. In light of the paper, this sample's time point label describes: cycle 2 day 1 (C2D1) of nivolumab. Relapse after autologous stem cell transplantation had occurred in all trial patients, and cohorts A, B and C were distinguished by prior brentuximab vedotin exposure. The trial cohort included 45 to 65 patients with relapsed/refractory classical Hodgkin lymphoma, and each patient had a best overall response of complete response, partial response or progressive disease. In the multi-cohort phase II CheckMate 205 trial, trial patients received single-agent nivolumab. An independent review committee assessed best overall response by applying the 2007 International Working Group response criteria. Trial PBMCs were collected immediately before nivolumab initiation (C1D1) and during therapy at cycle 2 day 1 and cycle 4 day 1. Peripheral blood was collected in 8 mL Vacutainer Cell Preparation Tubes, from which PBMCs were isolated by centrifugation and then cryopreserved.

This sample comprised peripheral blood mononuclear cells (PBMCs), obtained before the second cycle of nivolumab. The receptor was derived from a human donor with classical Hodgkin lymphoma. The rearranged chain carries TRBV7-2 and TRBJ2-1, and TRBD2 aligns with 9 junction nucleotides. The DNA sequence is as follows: TGTGCCAGCAGCGGGCGGGGGGGAGGAGCCTACAATGAGCAGTTCTTC. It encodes CASSGRGGGAYNEQFF.